This TCR beta chain was recorded in a study of blood T cell repertoires in COVID-19. Background on the study: Sites across the United States, Italy and Spain contributed samples from acute and convalescent COVID-19.

This clone was detected a few times. Germline lookup yields CDR1 MNHEY and CDR2 SVGAGI. The CDR3 totals 15 residues. Trimming took off 7 bases at V and 4 bases at J, with 19 bases between the two ends. The table came from immunoSEQ multiplex PCR; TCRdb's copy has only in-frame clones and leaves some out. The sample lists over 100,000 clones, approximately 90% occurring once. This clonotype was sampled from a man in his sixties with COVID-19, enrolled during active disease. This chain connects TRBV6-5 to TRBJ1-1; D is undetermined. The sequencing sample was made of peripheral blood. CDR3 sequence: CASTREGGFTTEAFF. The CDR3 coding sequence is TGTGCCAGCACCCGTGAGGGCGGGTTTACCACTGAAGCTTTCTTT.